These T cell receptor beta chains were read from a single sample in a study of PD-1 blockade in classical Hodgkin lymphoma. Generated by immunoSEQ multiplex PCR, the TCRdb table keeps only in-frame clones and is missing some. This table has about 90,000 clones, 85% to 95% appearing once. The material sequenced was peripheral blood mononuclear cells (PBMCs), taken before the second cycle of nivolumab. All receptors come from a human donor with classical Hodgkin lymphoma. Both conserved end residues are trimmed from each CDR3.

V gene,J gene,CDR3 protein
TRBV2,TRBJ2-1,ASSQLNEQF
TRBV29-1,TRBJ2-7,SVESTRAYEQY
TRBV5-1,TRBJ1-5,ASSARTGDQPQH
TRBV19,TRBJ1-5,ASTRPGQGLGSNQPQH
TRBV9,TRBJ2-1,ASSVNYNEQF
TRBV11-2,TRBJ2-7,ASSLAGGSSYEQY
TRBV6-5,TRBJ1-1,ASSYGPNTEAF
TRBV28,TRBJ2-3,ASSLASGTDTQY
TRBV4-1,TRBJ2-1,ASRRVGYNEQF
TRBV6-5,TRBJ1-2,ATRQGIYGYT
TRBV30,TRBJ1-1,AWSSGPEAF
TRBV5-1,TRBJ2-2,ASSLGGTGELF
TRBV19,TRBJ1-3,ASTDQGRGNTIY
TRBV27,TRBJ1-5,ASSPTRALPQH
TRBV11-2,TRBJ2-2,ASSAGQGRYTGELF
TRBV6-5,TRBJ2-2,ASRLRGQYTGELF
TRBV7-2,TRBJ2-1,ASSQSRVFEQF
TRBV5-1,TRBJ2-3,ASSTGGADTQY
TRBV30,TRBJ1-5,AWREGPPSNQPQH
TRBV12-5,TRBJ2-7,ASGLSPGEQY
TRBV4-1,TRBJ2-2,ASSPSGSGWANTGELF
TRBV7-9,TRBJ2-2,AQDTGELF
TRBV28,TRBJ1-5,ASSGLTQGLSQPQH
TRBV30,TRBJ1-3,AWSGDSGNTIY
TRBV2,TRBJ2-4,ASIHLDAKNIQY
TRBV6-5,TRBJ1-5,ASRKTGVSNQPQH
TRBV19,TRBJ2-1,ASSSSGRAGEQF
TRBV19,TRBJ2-2,ASSKGQNTGELF
TRBV28,TRBJ1-5,ASFASDRGRYQPQH
TRBV28,TRBJ1-2,ASSPNHRGGYT
TRBV10-3,TRBJ1-2,AISTITSYGYT
TRBV2,TRBJ1-3,ASRDRSGMNTIY
TRBV29-1,TRBJ2-6,SVEARSGANVLT
TRBV7-6,TRBJ1-1,ASSLSRNTEAF
TRBV19,TRBJ1-1,ASSIRGGGSNEAF
TRBV10-1,TRBJ2-1,ASSAGTSGYGRGNEQF
TRBV19,TRBJ1-1,ASTIQGVETEAF
TRBV28,TRBJ1-6,ASHRLGEENSPLH
TRBV25-1,TRBJ1-5,ASSPGQDRPQH
TRBV5-1,TRBJ1-2,ASTLQGAEGGYT
TRBV28,TRBJ2-5,ASSPLAGGPRETQY
TRBV6-1,TRBJ2-7,ASSEVRLADSYEQY
TRBV2,TRBJ1-4,ADRSEGEKLF
TRBV7-2,TRBJ2-4,ASSLYWSSPKNIQY
TRBV11-2,TRBJ2-7,ASSLGWGWGTAR
TRBV19,TRBJ2-1,ASSTPGLYNEQF
TRBV28,TRBJ2-7,ASSSLTSGRPLSYEQY
TRBV7-8,TRBJ1-4,ASSREGFSTNEKLF
TRBV5-1,TRBJ1-1,ASSLGLGRTLQNTEAF
TRBV6-6,TRBJ1-5,ASSYGNQPQH
TRBV19,TRBJ1-6,ASSIGQSNRALH
TRBV4-2,TRBJ2-1,ASSQEWNPRGDNEQF
TRBV7-2,TRBJ2-5,ASSLGSGGETQY
TRBV11-2,TRBJ2-3,ASSRFLAGRTDTQY